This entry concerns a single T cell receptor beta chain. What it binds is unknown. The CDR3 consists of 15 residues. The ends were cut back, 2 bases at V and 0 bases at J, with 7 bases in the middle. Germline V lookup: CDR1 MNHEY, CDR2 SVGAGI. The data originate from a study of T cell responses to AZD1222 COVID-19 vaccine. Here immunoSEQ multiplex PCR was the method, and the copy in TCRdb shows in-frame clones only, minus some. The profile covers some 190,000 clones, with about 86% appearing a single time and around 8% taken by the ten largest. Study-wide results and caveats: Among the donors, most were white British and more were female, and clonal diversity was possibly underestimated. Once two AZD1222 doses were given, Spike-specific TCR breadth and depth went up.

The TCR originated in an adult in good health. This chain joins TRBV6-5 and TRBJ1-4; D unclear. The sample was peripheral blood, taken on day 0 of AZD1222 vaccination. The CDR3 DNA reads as TGTGCCAGCAGTTACGGGCTTGCAACTAATGAAAAACTGTTTTTT. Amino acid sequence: CASSYGLATNEKLFF.